This is a list of T cell receptor beta chains from one sample in a study of CD8 T cells in Susac syndrome. TCRdb fed the immunoSEQ multiplex PCR reads into MiXCR, producing one record per CDR3 protein. This sample has just over 80,000 distinct CDR3 sequences, with just under 95% found just once. Input material: CD8+ T cells from PBMCs. Receptors originate from a human donor in good health. Both conserved end residues are trimmed from each CDR3. The D gene is left open where the match is weak. Only part of the rows carry a size: once, few, many, or a class if the clone is expanded.

TRBD1	TRBV14	once	TRBJ2-1	12	ASSQVNRGNEQF
.	TRBV7-8	.	TRBJ1-5	10	ASSLGGASQH
.	TRBV30	.	TRBJ2-1	13	AWSRVDFPYNEQF
.	TRBV9	.	TRBJ2-1	13	ASSFPDHPGNEQF
.	TRBV5-1	.	TRBJ1-2	11	ASSTDRWYGYT
TRBD2	TRBV15	.	TRBJ2-3	14	ATSRDRTGGIVSQY
TRBD1	TRBV20-1	.	TRBJ1-5	14	SARDTDRGFHQPQH
.	TRBV20-1	.	TRBJ1-5	15	SARGRALGLSNQPQH
TRBD1	TRBV20-1	.	TRBJ1-2	13	SARDRDRGLYGYT
.	TRBV7-6	.	TRBJ1-3	13	ASSSPLRAGNTIY
.	TRBV27	.	TRBJ2-1	11	ASSLSVDNEQF
.	TRBV11-2	.	TRBJ2-1	12	ASREFRSYNEQF
.	TRBV12-3/TRBV12-4	.	TRBJ1-5	14	ASSWVRWHSNQPQH
.	TRBV27	.	TRBJ2-7	13	ASSSLRDISYEQY
.	TRBV2	.	TRBJ1-2	15	ASSEVGLAADLYGYT
.	TRBV25-1	.	TRBJ1-1	10	ATGGANTEAF
TRBD1	TRBV27	.	TRBJ2-1	12	ASSGTGMMYEQF
.	TRBV20-1	.	TRBJ1-1	10	SASEGNTEAF
.	TRBV12-3/TRBV12-4	.	TRBJ2-2	10	ASSLATGELF
.	TRBV4-1	.	TRBJ2-3	16	ASSQVQMGDIRTDTQY
.	TRBV4-1	.	TRBJ1-5	12	ASSQRQEDQPQH
.	TRBV2	.	TRBJ2-1	10	ATQGGPNEQF
TRBD1	TRBV3-1	.	TRBJ2-7	12	ASSLTGTEDEQY
TRBD2	TRBV13	.	TRBJ2-5	13	ASSLGGLAEETQY
.	TRBV14	few	TRBJ2-7	12	ASSQAAGTYEQY
TRBD2	TRBV9	.	TRBJ2-5	13	ASSDGGGDQETQY
TRBD2	TRBV27	.	TRBJ2-3	14	ASSPLGSGGADTQY
.	TRBV27	.	TRBJ2-1	12	ASSRDRAYNEQF
.	TRBV29-1	.	TRBJ2-1	12	SVSQGNSYNEQF
.	TRBV9	.	TRBJ2-1	11	ASSVGDRHEQF
.	TRBV27	few	TRBJ2-1	11	ASSLASYNEQF
TRBD1	TRBV10-3	.	TRBJ2-7	12	AISVRTGAYEQY
.	TRBV6-4	.	TRBJ1-2	9	ASKSGAGYT
TRBD1	TRBV3-1	once	TRBJ2-1	11	ASSQGTGYEQF
.	TRBV23-1	.	TRBJ1-1	14	ASSRTRGKGNTEAF
.	TRBV28	.	TRBJ1-1	12	ASSVQPLNTEAF
.	TRBV7-2	.	TRBJ1-1	12	ASSSFDSNTEAF
TRBD2	TRBV6-2/TRBV6-3	.	TRBJ2-7	11	ASGGGSSYEQY
TRBD1	TRBV7-6	.	TRBJ2-2	14	ASSPLSGQGTGELF
TRBD1	TRBV2	.	TRBJ1-1	13	ASSEIQGPNTEAF
.	TRBV6-6	.	TRBJ2-1	12	ASSFEGLYNEQF
.	TRBV25-1	.	TRBJ2-7	9	ASISSGEQY
.	TRBV29-1	.	TRBJ1-2	11	SGTLRGPGGYT
TRBD2	TRBV27	once	TRBJ2-4	11	ASSPGGENIQY
TRBD1	TRBV27	.	TRBJ1-1	11	ASSFQGDTEAF
.	TRBV27	.	TRBJ2-1	10	ASSFRDNEQF
.	TRBV9	.	TRBJ2-3	12	ASSVDVAADTQY
.	TRBV5-6	.	TRBJ2-2	14	ASSRGWRGHTGELF
.	TRBV12-3/TRBV12-4	.	TRBJ2-1	14	ASSPLGTRSYNEQF
.	TRBV9	.	TRBJ1-1	9	ASSVGSEAF
.	TRBV4-1	.	TRBJ2-3	11	ASSPLSPDTQY